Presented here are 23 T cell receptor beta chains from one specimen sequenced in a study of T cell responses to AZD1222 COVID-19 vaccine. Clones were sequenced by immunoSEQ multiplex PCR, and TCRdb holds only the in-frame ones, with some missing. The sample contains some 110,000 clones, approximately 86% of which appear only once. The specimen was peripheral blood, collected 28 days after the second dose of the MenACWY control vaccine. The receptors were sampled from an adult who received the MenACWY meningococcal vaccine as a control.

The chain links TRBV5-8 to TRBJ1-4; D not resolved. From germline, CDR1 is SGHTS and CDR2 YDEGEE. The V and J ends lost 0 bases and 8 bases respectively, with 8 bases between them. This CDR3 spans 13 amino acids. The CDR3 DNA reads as TGTGCCAGCAGCTTGGTAGGGTCCGAAAAACTGTTTTTT. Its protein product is CASSLVGSEKLFF.

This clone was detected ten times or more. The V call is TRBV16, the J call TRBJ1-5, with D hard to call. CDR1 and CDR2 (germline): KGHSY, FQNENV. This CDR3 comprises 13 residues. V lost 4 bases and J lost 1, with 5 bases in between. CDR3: CASSLGSNQPQHF. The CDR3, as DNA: TGTGCCAGCAGCCTAGGCAGCAATCAGCCCCAGCATTTT.

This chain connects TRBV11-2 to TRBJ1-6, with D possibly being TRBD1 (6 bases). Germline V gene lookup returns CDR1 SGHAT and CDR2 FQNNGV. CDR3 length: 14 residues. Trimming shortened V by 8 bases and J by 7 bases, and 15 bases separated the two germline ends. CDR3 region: CASRRGGTNSPLHF. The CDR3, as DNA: TGTGCCAGCCGTAGGGGGGGCACGAATTCACCCCTCCACTTT. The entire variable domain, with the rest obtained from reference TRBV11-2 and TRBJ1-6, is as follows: EAGVAQSPRYKIIEKRQSVAFWCNPISGHATLYWYQQILGQGPKLLIQFQNNGVVDDSQLPKDRFSAERLKGVDSTLKIQPAKLEDSAVYLCASRRGGTNSPLHFGNGTRLTVT.

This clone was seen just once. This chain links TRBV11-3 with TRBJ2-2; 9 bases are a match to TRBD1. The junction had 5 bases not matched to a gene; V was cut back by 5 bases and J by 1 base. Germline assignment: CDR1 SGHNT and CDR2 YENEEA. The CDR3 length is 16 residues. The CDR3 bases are TGTGCCAGCAGCCAGGGACAGGGACGGAACACCGGGGAGCTGTTTTTT. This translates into CASSQGQGRNTGELFF. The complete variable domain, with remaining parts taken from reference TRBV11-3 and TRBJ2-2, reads EAGVVQSPRYKIIEKKQPVAFWCNPISGHNTLYWYLQNLGQGPELLIRYENEEAVDDSQLPKDRFSAERLKGVDSTLKIQPAELGDSAVYLCASSQGQGRNTGELFFGEGSRLTVL.

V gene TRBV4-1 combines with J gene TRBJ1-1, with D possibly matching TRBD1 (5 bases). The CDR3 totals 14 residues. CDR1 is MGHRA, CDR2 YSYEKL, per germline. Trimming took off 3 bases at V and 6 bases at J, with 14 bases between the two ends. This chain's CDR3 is CASSQRGERPEAFF. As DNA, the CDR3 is TGCGCCAGCAGCCAGAGAGGGGAGAGGCCTGAAGCTTTCTTT.

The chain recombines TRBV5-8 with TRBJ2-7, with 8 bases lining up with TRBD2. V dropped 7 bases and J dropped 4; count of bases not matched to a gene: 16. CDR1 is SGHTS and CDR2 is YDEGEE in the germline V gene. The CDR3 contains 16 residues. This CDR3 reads CASPGGKRGIPYEQYF. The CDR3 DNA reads TGTGCCAGCCCGGGAGGAAAGCGGGGGATTCCTTACGAGCAGTACTTC.

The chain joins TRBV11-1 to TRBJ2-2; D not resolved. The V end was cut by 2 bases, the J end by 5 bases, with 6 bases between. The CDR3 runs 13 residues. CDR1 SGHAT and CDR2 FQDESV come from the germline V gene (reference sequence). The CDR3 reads CASSLSLTGELFF. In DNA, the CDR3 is TGTGCCAGCAGCTTATCGTTGACCGGGGAGCTGTTTTTT. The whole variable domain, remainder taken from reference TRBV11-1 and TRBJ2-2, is EAEVAQSPRYKITEKSQAVAFWCDPISGHATLYWYRQILGQGPELLVQFQDESVVDDSQLPKDRFSAERLKGVDSTLKIQPAELGDSAMYLCASSLSLTGELFFGEGSRLTVL.

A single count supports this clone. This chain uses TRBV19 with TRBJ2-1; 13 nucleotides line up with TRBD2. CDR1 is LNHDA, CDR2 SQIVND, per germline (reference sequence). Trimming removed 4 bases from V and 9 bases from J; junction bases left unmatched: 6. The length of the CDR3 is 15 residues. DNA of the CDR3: TGTGCCAGTAGTACACGGACTAGCGGGGGACGTGAGCAGTTCTTC. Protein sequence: CASSTRTSGGREQFF.

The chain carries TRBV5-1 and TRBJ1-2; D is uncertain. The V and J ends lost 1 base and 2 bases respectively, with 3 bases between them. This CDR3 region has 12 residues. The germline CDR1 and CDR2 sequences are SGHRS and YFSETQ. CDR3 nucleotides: TGCGCCAGCAGCTTGACAAACTATGGCTACACCTTC. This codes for CASSLTNYGYTF.

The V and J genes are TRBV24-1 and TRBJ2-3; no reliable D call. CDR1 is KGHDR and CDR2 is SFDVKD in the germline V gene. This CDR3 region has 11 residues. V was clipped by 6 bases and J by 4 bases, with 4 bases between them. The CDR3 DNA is TGTGCCACCAGTTTTTCAGATACGCAGTATTTT. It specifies CATSFSDTQYF.

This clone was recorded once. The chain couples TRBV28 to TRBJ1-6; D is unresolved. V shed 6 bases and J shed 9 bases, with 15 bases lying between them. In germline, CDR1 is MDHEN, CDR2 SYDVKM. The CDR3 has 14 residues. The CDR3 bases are TGTGCCAGCAGAAAAAATGGAGGGTCTTCACCCCTCCACTTT. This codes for CASRKNGGSSPLHF.

Here the CDR3 DNA reads TGTGCCAGCAGCCGGGGACTAGCGGGGGGAGGGGGCACAGATACGCAGTATTTT. This translates into CASSRGLAGGGGTDTQYF. The chain joins TRBV5-4 to TRBJ2-3; 15 bases agree with TRBD2. CDR1 and CDR2 (germline): SGHNT, YYREEE (reference sequence). The ends lost 4 bases at V and 1 base at J; junction bases unmatched: 7. The CDR3 covers 18 residues.

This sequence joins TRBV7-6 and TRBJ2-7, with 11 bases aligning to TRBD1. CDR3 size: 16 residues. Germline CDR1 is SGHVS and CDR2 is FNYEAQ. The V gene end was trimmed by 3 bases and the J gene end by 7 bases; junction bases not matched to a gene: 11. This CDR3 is CASSLGGGQGAWEQYF. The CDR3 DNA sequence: TGTGCCAGCAGCTTGGGAGGAGGACAGGGGGCATGGGAGCAGTACTTC.

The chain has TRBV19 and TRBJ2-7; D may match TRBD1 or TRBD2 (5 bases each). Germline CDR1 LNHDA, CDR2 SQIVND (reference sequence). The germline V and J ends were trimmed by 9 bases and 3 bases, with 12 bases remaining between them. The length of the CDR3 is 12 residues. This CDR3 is CASRDQDYEQYF. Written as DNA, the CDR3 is TGTGCCAGCAGGGACCAAGACTACGAGCAGTACTTC.

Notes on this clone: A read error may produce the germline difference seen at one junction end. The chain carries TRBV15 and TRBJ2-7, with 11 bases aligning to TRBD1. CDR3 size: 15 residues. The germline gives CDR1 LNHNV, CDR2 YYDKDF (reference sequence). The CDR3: CVTSTRTGGPYEQYF. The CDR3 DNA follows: TGTGTCACCAGCACCAGGACAGGGGGCCCCTACGAGCAGTACTTC. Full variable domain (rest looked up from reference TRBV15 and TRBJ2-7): DAMVIQNPRYQVTQFGKPVTLSCSQTLNHNVMYWYQQKSSQAPKLLFHYYDKDFNNEADTPDNFQSRRPNTSFCFLDIRSPGLGDTAMYLCVTSTRTGGPYEQYFGPGTRLTVT.

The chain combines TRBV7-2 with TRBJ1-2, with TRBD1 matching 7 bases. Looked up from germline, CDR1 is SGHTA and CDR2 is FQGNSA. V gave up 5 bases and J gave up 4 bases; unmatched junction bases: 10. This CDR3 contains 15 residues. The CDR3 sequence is CASSPQGVILYGYTF. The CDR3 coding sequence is TGTGCCAGCAGCCCCCAGGGGGTCATTCTCTATGGCTACACCTTC.

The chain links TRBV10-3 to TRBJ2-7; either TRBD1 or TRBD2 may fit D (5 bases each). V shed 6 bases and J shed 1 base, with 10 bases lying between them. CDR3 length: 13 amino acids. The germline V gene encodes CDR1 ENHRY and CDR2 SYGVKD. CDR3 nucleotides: TGTGCCATCAGGGGACGGGATTCCTACGAGCAGTACTTC. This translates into CAIRGRDSYEQYF.

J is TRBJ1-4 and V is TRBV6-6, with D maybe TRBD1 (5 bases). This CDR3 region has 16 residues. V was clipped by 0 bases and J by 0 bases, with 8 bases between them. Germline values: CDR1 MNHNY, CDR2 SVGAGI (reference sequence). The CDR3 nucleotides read TGTGCCAGCAGTTACTCGGGGGTAGCAACTAATGAAAAACTGTTTTTT. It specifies CASSYSGVATNEKLFF.

The CDR3 coding sequence is TGTGCCAGCAGCCAGGCGGGGGGCGACGACGAGCAGTACTTC. Amino acids: CASSQAGGDDEQYF. This rearrangement joins TRBV6-2 or TRBV6-3 to TRBJ2-7, with 8 bases identical to TRBD2. From germline, CDR1 is MNHEY and CDR2 SVGEGT. The CDR3 totals 14 residues. Trimming removed 6 bases from V and 5 bases from J; junction bases left unmatched: 9.

DNA of the CDR3: TGTGCCAGCAGTTACTCGAGAACCAGCTATGGCTACACCTTC. Protein sequence: CASSYSRTSYGYTF. V usage is TRBV6-2 or TRBV6-3 and J usage is TRBJ1-2; no clear D gene. Trimming pared 0 bases from V and 4 bases from J, leaving 9 bases between. Germline CDR1 MNHEY, CDR2 SVGEGT. The CDR3 runs to 14 residues.

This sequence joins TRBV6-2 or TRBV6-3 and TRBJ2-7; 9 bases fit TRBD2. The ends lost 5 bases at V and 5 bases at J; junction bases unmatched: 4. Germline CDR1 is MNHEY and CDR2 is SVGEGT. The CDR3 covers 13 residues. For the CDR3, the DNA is TGTGCCAGCAGTCTAGCGGGGTTCAACGAGCAGTACTTC. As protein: CASSLAGFNEQYF.

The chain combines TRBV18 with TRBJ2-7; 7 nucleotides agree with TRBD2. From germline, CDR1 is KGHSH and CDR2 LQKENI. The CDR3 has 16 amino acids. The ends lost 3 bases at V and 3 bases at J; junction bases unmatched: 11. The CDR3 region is CASSPMWGGAGYEQYF. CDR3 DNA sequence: TGTGCCAGCTCACCGATGTGGGGGGGAGCAGGCTACGAGCAGTACTTC.

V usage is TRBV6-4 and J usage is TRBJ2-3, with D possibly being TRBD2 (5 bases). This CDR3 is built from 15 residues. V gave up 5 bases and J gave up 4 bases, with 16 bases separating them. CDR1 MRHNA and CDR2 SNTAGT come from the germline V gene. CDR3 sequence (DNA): TGTGCCAGCAGTTCAGGACTTACTAAGCCAGATACGCAGTATTTT. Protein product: CASSSGLTKPDTQYF.